Below, 9 T cell receptor beta chains from the same sample are listed, as sequenced in a study of T-cell reconstitution after alpha-beta-depleted transplantation in children (dated by TCRdb to the mid-2010s). The library was obtained by PCR. The instrument given in TCRdb is Illumina HiSeq 2500. Molecular barcoding was employed in the preparation of TCR libraries, with unique molecular identifiers being used to normalize TCRbeta repertoire quantification. TCRdb passed the public sequencing reads through fastp at Q25 and MiXCR, retaining productive beta sequences. Each CDR3 protein appears once, grouped with its most common genes and DNA. In all, the sample holds about 370,000 distinct CDR3 sequences, and 20% of those were seen once. Approximately 3.8% of the sample lies in the top ten. The sample consisted of PBMCs from the stem cell graft donor, taken from the stem cell graft. The receptors were gathered from a human donor who donated a stem cell graft to a child with acute myeloid leukemia.

This clonotype was observed many times. The chain is built from TRBV12-3 or TRBV12-4 and TRBJ2-1; tentative D call: TRBD2 (5 bases). V gave up 5 bases and J gave up 4 bases, with 9 bases separating them. The CDR3 spans 13 residues. The chain's CDR3 is CASSGSGYNEQFF. CDR3 DNA sequence: TGTGCCAGCAGTGGGAGCGGTTACAATGAGCAGTTCTTC.

The V call is TRBV28, the J call TRBJ1-2; D may be TRBD1 (5 bases). Trimming took off 5 bases at V and 8 bases at J, with 18 bases between the two ends. Germline assignment: CDR1 MDHEN and CDR2 SYDVKM. This CDR3 is built from 14 residues. CDR3 loop: CASSLGQDIEGYTF. The CDR3 coding sequence is TGTGCCAGCAGTCTGGGCCAGGACATTGAGGGCTACACCTTC.

V usage is TRBV12-3 or TRBV12-4 and J usage is TRBJ2-3; D is tentatively TRBD1 or TRBD2 (6 bases each). The CDR3 is made up of 16 amino acids. The V and J ends lost 3 bases and 1 base respectively, with 14 bases between them. This CDR3 reads CASSFSAGEGTDTQYF. CDR3 nucleotide sequence: TGTGCCAGCAGTTTCTCGGCAGGGGAGGGCACAGATACGCAGTATTTT.

This clonotype appeared a few times. The chain has TRBV16 and TRBJ2-1; D call uncertain. CDR3 length: 13 amino acids. CDR1 KGHSY and CDR2 FQNENV come from the germline V gene. V gave up 1 base and J gave up 10 bases, with 11 bases separating them. The chain's CDR3 is CASSQLSADEQFF. The CDR3, as DNA: TGTGCCAGCAGCCAATTGTCGGCAGACGAGCAGTTCTTC.

The V call is TRBV6-5, the J call TRBJ2-3; TRBD2 agrees at 12 bases. V shed 2 bases and J 4 bases; nucleotides not matched to a gene: 4. Germline V lookup: CDR1 MNHEY, CDR2 SVGAGI. This CDR3 comprises 16 residues. The CDR3 is CASSYPLAGGADTQYF. The CDR3 DNA reads as TGTGCCAGCAGTTACCCACTAGCGGGAGGCGCAGATACGCAGTATTTT.

In this sample, this clonotype turned up many times. The rearrangement links TRBV29-1 to TRBJ1-5; D call uncertain. CDR1 SQVTM and CDR2 ANQGSEA come from the germline V gene. V was pared by 4 bases and J by 1 base, with 5 bases between. The CDR3 length is 12 residues. CDR3 amino acids: CSVGVSNQPQHF. The CDR3 region has the DNA TGCAGCGTTGGGGTCAGCAATCAGCCCCAGCATTTT.

The sample holds many counts of this clonotype. The V and J genes are TRBV30 and TRBJ2-7; D call uncertain. The V and J ends lost 3 bases and 1 base respectively, with 7 bases between them. There are 12 residues in the CDR3. Germline loops: CDR1 GTSNPN, CDR2 SVGIG (reference sequence). The CDR3 DNA follows: TGTGCCTGGAGCGCAAGTTCCTACGAGCAGTACTTC. The encoded protein is CAWSASSYEQYF.

J is TRBJ2-1 and V is TRBV18, with 7 bases fitting TRBD1. Germline trimming cut 3 bases from V and 10 bases from J; bases unmatched to any gene: 9. The V gene's germline CDR1 is KGHSH and CDR2 LQKENI. The CDR3 has 14 amino acids. The CDR3 spells CASSPAGQDREQFF. The CDR3 DNA is TGTGCCAGCTCACCGGCAGGGCAGGACAGGGAGCAGTTCTTC.

This clonotype showed up just a few times. The chain carries TRBV9 and TRBJ1-4; D is uncertain. Per germline, CDR1 SGDLS and CDR2 YYNGEE. The germline V and J ends were trimmed by 0 bases and 8 bases, with 11 bases remaining between them. This CDR3 spans 14 amino acids. The CDR3 sequence: CASSVGPGNEKLFF. The CDR3 nucleotides are TGTGCCAGCAGCGTAGGACCGGGGAACGAAAAACTGTTTTTT.